The clone carrying this T cell receptor (beta chain) was seen at least ten times. The source of the sample is a study of T cells in Graves' hyperthyroidism and ophthalmopathy. Any patient presenting with uncontrolled infection, other autoimmune disease, pregnancy or lactation was left out. This sample holds PBMCs from 9.5 to 10 ml fresh peripheral blood. Amplification of TCR beta CDR3 regions used RNA as the template. The HTBI primer set was used in a first-round RT-PCR of the TCR CDR3. TCRdb used MiXCR to reprocess the multiplex PCR reads, holding one entry per CDR3 protein. The table lists 550,000 to 800,000 distinct CDR3 sequences, around a sixth of them singletons, with about 16% in the top ten. The CDR3 extends over 13 amino acids. Per the germline V gene, CDR1 is GTSNPN and CDR2 is SVGIG (reference sequence). With 3 bases removed from V and 2 bases from J, the gap between germline ends came to 10 bases.

This TCR was sampled from a man aged 45-65 years with Graves' hyperthyroidism. The chain recombines TRBV30 with TRBJ1-1; D gene ambiguous. Sequenced sample: blood. The CDR3 loop is CAWRVVFNTEAFF. CDR3 nucleotide sequence: TGTGCCTGGAGGGTTGTGTTTAACACTGAAGCTTTCTTT. Using reference TRBV30 and TRBJ1-1 for the parts outside the CDR3, the full variable domain is SQTIHQWPATLVQPVGSPLSLECTVEGTSNPNLYWYRQAAGRGLQLLFYSVGIGQISSEVPQNLSASRPQDRQFILSSKKLLLSDSGFYLCAWRVVFNTEAFFGQGTRLTVV.